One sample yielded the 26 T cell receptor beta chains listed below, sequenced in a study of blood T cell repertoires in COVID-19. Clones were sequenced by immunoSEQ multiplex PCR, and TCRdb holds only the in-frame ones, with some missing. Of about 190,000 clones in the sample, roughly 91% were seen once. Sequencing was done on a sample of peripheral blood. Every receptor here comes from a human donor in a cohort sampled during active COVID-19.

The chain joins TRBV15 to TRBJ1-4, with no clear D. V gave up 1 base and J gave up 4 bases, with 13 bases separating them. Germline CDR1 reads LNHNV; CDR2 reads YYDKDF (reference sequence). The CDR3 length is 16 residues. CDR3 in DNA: TGTGCCACCAGCAGAGGCTCCAGGCATGATAATGAAAAACTGTTTTTT. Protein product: CATSRGSRHDNEKLFF.

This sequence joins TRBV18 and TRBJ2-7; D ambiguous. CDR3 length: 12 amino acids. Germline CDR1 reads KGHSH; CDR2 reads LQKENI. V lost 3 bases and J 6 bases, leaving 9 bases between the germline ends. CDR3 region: CASSPSGPEQYF. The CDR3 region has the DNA TGTGCCAGCTCACCTTCAGGTCCCGAGCAGTACTTC.

The CDR3 DNA reads as TGTGCCAGCAGCGTCTCGACCGGGACTGGAAACACCATATATTTT. Translated, it gives CASSVSTGTGNTIYF. The rearrangement uses TRBV9 and TRBJ1-3; D not certain. Germline CDR1 SGDLS, CDR2 YYNGEE. Trimming stripped 2 bases from V and 2 bases from J, with 11 bases between. The CDR3 runs to 15 residues.

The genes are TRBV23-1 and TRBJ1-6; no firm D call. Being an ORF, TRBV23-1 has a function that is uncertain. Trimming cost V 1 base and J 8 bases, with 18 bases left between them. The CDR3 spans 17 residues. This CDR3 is CASSQWQVDYQDSPLHF. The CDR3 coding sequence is TGCGCCAGCAGTCAATGGCAGGTTGACTACCAGGATTCACCCCTCCACTTT.

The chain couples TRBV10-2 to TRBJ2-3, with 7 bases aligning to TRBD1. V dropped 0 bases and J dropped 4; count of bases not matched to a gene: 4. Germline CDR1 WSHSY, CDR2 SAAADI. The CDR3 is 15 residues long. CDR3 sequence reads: CASSESTGSPDTQYF. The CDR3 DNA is TGCGCCAGCAGTGAGTCGACAGGGTCCCCAGATACGCAGTATTTT.

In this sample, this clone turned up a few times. The CDR3 region has the DNA TGTGCCAGCAGCCAAGTGGCAGGTGACAATCAGCCCCAGCATTTT. Amino acid sequence: CASSQVAGDNQPQHF. This chain joins TRBV4-2 and TRBJ1-5; D remains ambiguous. CDR1 is LGHNA, CDR2 YNFKEQ, per germline. The CDR3 sequence is 15 residues long. V gave up 1 base and J gave up 3 bases, with 10 bases separating them.

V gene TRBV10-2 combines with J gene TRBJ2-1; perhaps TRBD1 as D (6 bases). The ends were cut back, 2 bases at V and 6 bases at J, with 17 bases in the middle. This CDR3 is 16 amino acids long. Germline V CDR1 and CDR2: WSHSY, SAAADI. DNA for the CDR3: TGCGCCAGCAGTGAGCAAAGACAGGTCCCGCCCAATGAGCAGTTCTTC. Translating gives CASSEQRQVPPNEQFF.

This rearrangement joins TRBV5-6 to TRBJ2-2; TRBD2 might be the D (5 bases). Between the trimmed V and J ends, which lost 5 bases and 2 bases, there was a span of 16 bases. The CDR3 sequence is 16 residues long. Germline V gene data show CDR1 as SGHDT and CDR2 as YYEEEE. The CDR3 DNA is TGTGCCAGCAGTGCGATTAGGAGACTAAACACCGGGGAGCTGTTTTTT. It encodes CASSAIRRLNTGELFF.

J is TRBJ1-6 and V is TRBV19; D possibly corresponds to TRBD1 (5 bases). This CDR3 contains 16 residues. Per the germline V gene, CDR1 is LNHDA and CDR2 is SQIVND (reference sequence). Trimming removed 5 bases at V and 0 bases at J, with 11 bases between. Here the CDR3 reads CASSGGTSSYNSPLHF. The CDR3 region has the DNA TGTGCCAGTAGTGGAGGGACCAGCTCCTATAATTCACCCCTCCACTTT.

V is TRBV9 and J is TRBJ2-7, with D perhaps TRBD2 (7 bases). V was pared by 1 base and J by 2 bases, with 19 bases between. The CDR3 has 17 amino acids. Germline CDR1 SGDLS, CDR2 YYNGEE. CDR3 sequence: CASSVLGGDIYTYEQYF. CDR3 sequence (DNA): TGTGCCAGCAGCGTATTGGGGGGGGACATCTACACCTACGAGCAGTACTTC.

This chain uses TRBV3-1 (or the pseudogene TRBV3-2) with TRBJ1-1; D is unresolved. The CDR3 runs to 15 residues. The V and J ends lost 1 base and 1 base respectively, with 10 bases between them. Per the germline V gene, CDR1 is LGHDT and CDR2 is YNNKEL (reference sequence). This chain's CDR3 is CASSQVGGQNTEAFF. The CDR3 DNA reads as TGTGCCAGCAGCCAAGTCGGCGGCCAGAACACTGAAGCTTTCTTT.

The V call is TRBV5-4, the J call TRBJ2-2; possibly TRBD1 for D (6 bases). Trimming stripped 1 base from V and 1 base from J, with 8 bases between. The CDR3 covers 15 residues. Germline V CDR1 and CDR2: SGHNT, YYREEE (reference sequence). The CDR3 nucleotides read TGTGCCAGCAGCTTGCCACAGGGGAACACCGGGGAGCTGTTTTTT. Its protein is CASSLPQGNTGELFF.

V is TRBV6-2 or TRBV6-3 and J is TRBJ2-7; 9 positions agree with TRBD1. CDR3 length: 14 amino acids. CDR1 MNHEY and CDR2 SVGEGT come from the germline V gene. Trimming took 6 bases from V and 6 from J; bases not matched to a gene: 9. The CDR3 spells CASRYGVTGGEQYF. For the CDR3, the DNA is TGTGCCAGCAGATACGGAGTGACAGGGGGCGAGCAGTACTTC.

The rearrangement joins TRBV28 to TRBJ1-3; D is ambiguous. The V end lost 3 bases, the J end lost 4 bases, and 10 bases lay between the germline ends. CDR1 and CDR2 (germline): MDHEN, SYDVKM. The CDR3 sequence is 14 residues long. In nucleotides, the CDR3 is TGTGCCAGCAGTTTGTCAGGCAGGGGAAACACCATATATTTT. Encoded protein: CASSLSGRGNTIYF.

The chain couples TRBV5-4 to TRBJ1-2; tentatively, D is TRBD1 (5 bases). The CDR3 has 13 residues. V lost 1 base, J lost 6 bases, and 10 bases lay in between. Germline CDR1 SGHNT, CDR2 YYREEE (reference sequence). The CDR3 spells CASSLQGVDGYTF. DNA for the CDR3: TGTGCCAGCAGCTTGCAAGGGGTCGATGGCTACACCTTC. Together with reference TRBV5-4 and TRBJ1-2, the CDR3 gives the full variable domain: ETGVTQSPTHLIKTRGQQVTLRCSSQSGHNTVSWYQQALGQGPQFIFQYYREEENGRGNFPPRFSGLQFPNYSSELNVNALELDDSALYLCASSLQGVDGYTFGSGTRLTVV.

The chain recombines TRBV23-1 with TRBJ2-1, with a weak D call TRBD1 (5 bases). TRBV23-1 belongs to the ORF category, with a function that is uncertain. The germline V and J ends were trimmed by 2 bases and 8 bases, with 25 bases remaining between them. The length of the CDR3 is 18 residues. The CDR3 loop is CASSQGAFLGHVVDEQFF. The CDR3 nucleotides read TGCGCCAGCAGTCAAGGGGCTTTCTTGGGTCATGTAGTCGATGAGCAGTTCTTC.

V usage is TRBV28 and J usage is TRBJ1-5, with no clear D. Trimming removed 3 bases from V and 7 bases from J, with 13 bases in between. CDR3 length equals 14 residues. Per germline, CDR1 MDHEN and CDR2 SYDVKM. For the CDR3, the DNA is TGTGCCAGCAGTTTTTCAGGTTATAGGCAGCCCCAGCATTTT. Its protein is CASSFSGYRQPQHF. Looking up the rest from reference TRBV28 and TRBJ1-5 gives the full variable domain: DVKVTQSSRYLVKRTGEKVFLECVQDMDHENMFWYRQDPGLGLRLIYFSYDVKMKEKGDIPEGYSVSREKKERFSLILESASTNQTSMYLCASSFSGYRQPQHFGDGTRLSIL.

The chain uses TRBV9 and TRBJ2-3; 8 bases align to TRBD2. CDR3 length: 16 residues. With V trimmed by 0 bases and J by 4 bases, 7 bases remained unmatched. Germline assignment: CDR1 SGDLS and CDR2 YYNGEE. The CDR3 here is CASSVAGGQNADTQYF. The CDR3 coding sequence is TGTGCCAGCAGCGTAGCGGGGGGGCAGAACGCAGATACGCAGTATTTT.

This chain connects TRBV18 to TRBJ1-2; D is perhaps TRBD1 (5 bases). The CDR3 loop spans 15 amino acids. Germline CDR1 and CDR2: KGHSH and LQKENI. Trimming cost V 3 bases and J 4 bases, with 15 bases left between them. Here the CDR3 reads CASSPQKGEGYGYTF. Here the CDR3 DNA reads TGTGCCAGCTCACCCCAGAAAGGGGAGGGCTATGGCTACACCTTC.

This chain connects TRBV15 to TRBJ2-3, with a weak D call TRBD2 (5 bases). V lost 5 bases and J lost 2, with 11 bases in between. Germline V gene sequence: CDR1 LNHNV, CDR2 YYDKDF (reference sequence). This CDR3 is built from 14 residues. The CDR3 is CATSPDLATDTQYF. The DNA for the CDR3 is TGTGCCACCAGCCCCGACCTAGCCACAGATACGCAGTATTTT.

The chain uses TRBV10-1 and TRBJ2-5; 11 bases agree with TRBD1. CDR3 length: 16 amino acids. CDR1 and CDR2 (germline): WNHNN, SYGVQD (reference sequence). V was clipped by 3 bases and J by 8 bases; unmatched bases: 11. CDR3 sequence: CASSDGPPGQGVTQYF. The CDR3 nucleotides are TGCGCCAGCAGTGACGGACCCCCGGGACAGGGGGTTACCCAGTACTTC.

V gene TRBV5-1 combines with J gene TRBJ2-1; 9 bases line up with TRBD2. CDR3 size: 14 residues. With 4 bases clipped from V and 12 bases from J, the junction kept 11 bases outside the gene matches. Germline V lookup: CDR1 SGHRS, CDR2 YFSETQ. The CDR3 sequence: CASSRDPREGGQFF. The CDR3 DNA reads TGCGCCAGCAGCCGGGACCCGCGGGAGGGTGGGCAGTTCTTC.

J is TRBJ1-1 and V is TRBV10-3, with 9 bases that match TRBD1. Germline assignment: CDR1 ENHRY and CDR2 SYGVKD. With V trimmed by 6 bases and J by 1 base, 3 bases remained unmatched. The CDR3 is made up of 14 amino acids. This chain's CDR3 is CAISWTGANTEAFF. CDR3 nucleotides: TGTGCCATCAGCTGGACAGGGGCGAACACTGAAGCTTTCTTT.

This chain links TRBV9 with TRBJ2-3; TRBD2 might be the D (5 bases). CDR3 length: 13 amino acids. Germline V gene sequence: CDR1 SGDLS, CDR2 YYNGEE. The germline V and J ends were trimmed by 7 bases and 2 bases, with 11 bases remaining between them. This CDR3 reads CASCRDLTDTQYF. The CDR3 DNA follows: TGTGCCAGCTGCCGGGATCTCACAGATACGCAGTATTTT.

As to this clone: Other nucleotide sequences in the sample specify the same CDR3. CDR3 sequence: CASSRQGGTEAFF. CDR3 sequence (DNA): TGTGCCAGCAGCCGACAGGGGGGGACTGAAGCTTTCTTT. This sequence joins TRBV6-5 and TRBJ1-1, with 9 nucleotides matching TRBD1. The CDR3 contains 13 residues. From germline, CDR1 is MNHEY and CDR2 SVGAGI. The V segment lost 6 bases and the J segment 5 bases; nucleotides outside the gene matches: 4.

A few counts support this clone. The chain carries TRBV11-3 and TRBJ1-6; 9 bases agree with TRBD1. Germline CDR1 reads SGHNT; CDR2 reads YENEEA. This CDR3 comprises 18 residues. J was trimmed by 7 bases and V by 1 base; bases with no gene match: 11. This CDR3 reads CASSLGDRDLTANSPLHF. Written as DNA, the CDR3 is TGTGCCAGCAGCTTAGGGGACAGGGATTTAACGGCGAATTCACCCCTCCACTTT.